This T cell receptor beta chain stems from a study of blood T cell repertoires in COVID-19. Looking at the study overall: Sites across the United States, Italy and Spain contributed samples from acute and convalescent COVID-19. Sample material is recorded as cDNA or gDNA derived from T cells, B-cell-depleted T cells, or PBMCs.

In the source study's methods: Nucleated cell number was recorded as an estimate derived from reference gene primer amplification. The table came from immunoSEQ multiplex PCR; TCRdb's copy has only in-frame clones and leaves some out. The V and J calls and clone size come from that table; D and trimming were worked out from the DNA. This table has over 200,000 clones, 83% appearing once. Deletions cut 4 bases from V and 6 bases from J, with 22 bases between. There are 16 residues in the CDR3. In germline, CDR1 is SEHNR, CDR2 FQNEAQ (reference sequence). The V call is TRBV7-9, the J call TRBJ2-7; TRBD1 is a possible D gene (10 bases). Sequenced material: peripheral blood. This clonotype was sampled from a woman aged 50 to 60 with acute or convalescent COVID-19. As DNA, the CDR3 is TGTGCCAGCAGCTCCGCGGGGGGGACAGGGGTAGCCGAGCAGTACTTC. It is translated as CASSSAGGTGVAEQYF.